This T cell receptor beta chain was identified during a study of radiation and T cells in renal cell carcinoma. The study's findings and limits: Intratumoral heterogeneity was not captured in these approximately 0.98 g regions. Irradiated tumors held more dominant CDR3 motifs than control tumors. Irradiated tumors had higher TCR clonality than control tumors.

Treatment specified: treatment-naive control, cytoreductive nephrectomy. Profiled with immunoSEQ multiplex PCR; TCRdb holds only in-frame clones, not every one. The sample records about 10,000 clones, roughly three fifths being singletons. With regard to this clone: The antigen is unknown.

Germline V gives CDR1 LNHNV, CDR2 YYDKDF (reference sequence). Trimming cost V 7 bases and J 4 bases, with 8 bases left between them. This CDR3 is built from 12 residues. The TCR sequence derives from a man in his forties or fifties with renal cell carcinoma. The chain carries TRBV15 and TRBJ2-4; D not resolved. The sequencing here drew on tumor tissue, taken from a patient whose treatment was nephrectomy without radiotherapy. This CDR3 is CATKGAKNIQYF. CDR3 DNA: TGTGCCACCAAGGGTGCTAAAAACATTCAGTACTTC. Filled out from reference TRBV15 and TRBJ2-4, the complete variable domain reads DAMVIQNPRYQVTQFGKPVTLSCSQTLNHNVMYWYQQKSSQAPKLLFHYYDKDFNNEADTPDNFQSRRPNTSFCFLDIRSPGLGDTAMYLCATKGAKNIQYFGAGTRLSVL.